These 25 T cell receptor beta chains share one sample of origin, sequenced in a study of cytomegalovirus exposure and HLA in healthy donors. PCR involved 60 Vbeta and 13 Jbeta primers. Method: immunoSEQ multiplex PCR; TCRdb's copy keeps in-frame clones and lacks some. Of approximately 150,000 clones in the sample, roughly 80% are singletons; the top ten hold 13%. What was sequenced was PBMCs. Receptor source: a woman aged 50 to 60 in good health and CMV-seropositive.

The CDR3 DNA is TGTGCCTATCTGAGCGGGGGGGCCCGCAATGAGCAGTTCTTC. The encoded protein is CAYLSGGARNEQFF. The chain has TRBV30 and TRBJ2-1; 10 bases agree with TRBD2. The V gene end was trimmed by 7 bases and the J gene end by 6 bases; junction bases not matched to a gene: 9. From germline, CDR1 is GTSNPN and CDR2 SVGIG (reference sequence). This CDR3 region has 14 residues.

The chain links TRBV4-1 to TRBJ2-7, with 9 bases lining up with TRBD1. J lost 2 bases, V lost 1 base, and 3 bases had no gene match. CDR3 length equals 15 residues. From germline, CDR1 is MGHRA and CDR2 YSYEKL. CDR3 region: CASSQVGQGTYEQYF. The CDR3, as DNA: TGCGCCAGCAGCCAAGTGGGACAGGGAACCTACGAGCAGTACTTC.

V gene TRBV30 combines with J gene TRBJ2-7; TRBD1 matches at 8 bases. V shed 7 bases, J shed 3 bases, and the junction held 14 bases outside the gene matches. The CDR3 is 15 residues long. CDR1 is GTSNPN, CDR2 SVGIG, per germline (reference sequence). Here the CDR3 reads CASSTPGQVNYEQYF. The CDR3 nucleotides read TGTGCCTCGTCGACCCCGGGACAGGTTAACTACGAGCAGTACTTC.

The V call is TRBV5-6, the J call TRBJ1-1; D might be TRBD1 (5 bases). Trimming left V 4 bases short and J 3 bases short, with 19 bases between. The CDR3 spans 16 residues. Germline CDR1 and CDR2: SGHDT and YYEEEE. The CDR3 nucleotides are TGTGCCAGCAGCCCCTTAAAATGGAGGGGTCACACTGAAGCTTTCTTT. Its protein product is CASSPLKWRGHTEAFF.

This chain uses TRBV5-1 with TRBJ2-5; weak D call: TRBD2 (5 bases). With 5 bases removed from V and 0 bases from J, the gap between germline ends came to 14 bases. The CDR3 spans 15 residues. The V gene's germline CDR1 is SGHRS and CDR2 YFSETQ. For the CDR3, the DNA is TGCGCCAGCAGAAGATACCACGGGAACCAAGAGACCCAGTACTTC. Protein sequence: CASRRYHGNQETQYF.

A remark on this clone: One end of the junction does not line up with germline, which may come from a read error. V usage is TRBV7-7 and J usage is TRBJ2-1, with 9 bases that match TRBD1. The CDR3 consists of 17 residues. Per germline, CDR1 SSHAT and CDR2 FNYEAQ (reference sequence). CDR3 amino acids: CASSSLRGQGPLNEQFF. DNA for the CDR3: TGTGCTAGCAGCTCCCTTCGGGGACAGGGTCCCCTCAATGAGCAGTTCTTC.

V gene TRBV6-6 combines with J gene TRBJ1-5; the match to TRBD1 covers 8 bases. Germline-derived CDR1 and CDR2 are MNHNY and SVGAGI (reference sequence). V was clipped by 5 bases and J by 2 bases; unmatched bases: 8. The CDR3 extends over 16 amino acids. CDR3 in DNA: TGTGCCAGCAGTCAAGTACAGGGGGTCGGCAATCAGCCCCAGCATTTT. Translation gives CASSQVQGVGNQPQHF.

This clone showed up just a few times. The rearrangement uses TRBV19 and TRBJ1-5; 8 positions match TRBD1. Germline V gene sequence: CDR1 LNHDA, CDR2 SQIVND (reference sequence). V gave up 8 bases and J gave up 5 bases; unmatched junction bases: 5. The CDR3 covers 13 residues. The CDR3: CASGNRGDQPQHF. CDR3 in DNA: TGTGCCAGTGGTAACAGGGGGGATCAGCCCCAGCATTTT. The full variable domain, its missing parts supplied by reference TRBV19 and TRBJ1-5, is DGGITQSPKYLFRKEGQNVTLSCEQNLNHDAMYWYRQDPGQGLRLIYYSQIVNDFQKGDIAEGYSVSREKKESFPLTVTSAQKNPTAFYLCASGNRGDQPQHFGDGTRLSIL.

CDR3 sequence reads: CASTLAGRTDTQYF. CDR3 nucleotides: TGTGCCAGCACCCTAGCGGGGAGGACAGATACGCAGTATTTT. This chain links TRBV6-1 with TRBJ2-3; 9 bases are a match to TRBD2. Trimming removed 7 bases from V and 3 bases from J; junction bases left unmatched: 5. CDR3 length: 14 amino acids. Germline V gives CDR1 MNHNS, CDR2 SASEGT.

The genes are TRBV5-1 and TRBJ2-3, with no clear D. Trimming pared 5 bases from V and 2 bases from J, leaving 18 bases between. The CDR3 is 16 residues long. CDR1 is SGHRS and CDR2 is YFSETQ in the germline V gene. The CDR3 reads CASSSMGFILTDTQYF. CDR3 in DNA: TGCGCCAGCAGTTCAATGGGCTTCATCCTCACAGATACGCAGTATTTT.

The V and J genes are TRBV6-1 and TRBJ1-5; maybe TRBD1 (6 bases). The V and J ends lost 9 bases and 3 bases respectively, with 15 bases between them. This CDR3 has 14 residues. The germline V gene encodes CDR1 MNHNS and CDR2 SASEGT. In nucleotides, the CDR3 is TGTGCCAGTAACGAGGGGGTCCTCAATCAGCCCCAGCATTTT. It translates to CASNEGVLNQPQHF.

The rearrangement uses TRBV29-1 and TRBJ2-2; 8 nucleotides line up with TRBD1. Germline assignment: CDR1 SQVTM and CDR2 ANQGSEA. CDR3 size: 15 residues. V lost 3 bases to trimming and J lost 6 bases; unmatched junction nucleotides: 9. For the CDR3, the DNA is TGCAGCGTTGATCGGGGGCAGGGGGCCCCCGGGGAGCTGTTTTTT. Its protein is CSVDRGQGAPGELFF.

The chain carries TRBV11-2 and TRBJ2-7; the D gene is possibly TRBD2 (6 bases). V lost 1 base and J 5 bases, leaving 9 bases between the germline ends. CDR3 length: 13 amino acids. Germline CDR1 is SGHAT and CDR2 is FQNNGV. CDR3 residues: CASSLVTGDEQYF. In nucleotides, the CDR3 is TGTGCCAGCAGCTTAGTTACGGGAGACGAGCAGTACTTC.

V usage is TRBV7-6 and J usage is TRBJ2-1; the D gene is possibly TRBD2 (6 bases). V was trimmed by 5 bases and J by 4 bases, leaving 18 bases between them. In germline, CDR1 is SGHVS, CDR2 FNYEAQ. The CDR3 contains 16 residues. The CDR3 nucleotides read TGTGCCAGCAGCCCCGCGGGACCGGGGTCTTACAATGAGCAGTTCTTC. It codes for CASSPAGPGSYNEQFF.

This chain uses TRBV6-1 with TRBJ1-2; a weak D match, TRBD1 (5 bases). Trimming cost V 7 bases and J 8 bases, with 20 bases left between them. CDR1 and CDR2 (germline): MNHNS, SASEGT. The CDR3 covers 14 residues. The CDR3 loop reads CASTASPRVGGYTF. The CDR3 DNA is TGTGCCAGCACCGCCAGTCCCAGGGTGGGCGGCTACACCTTC.

CDR3 loop: CASSRSRGNTIYF. The CDR3 region has the DNA TGTGCCAGCAGCCGGTCCAGAGGAAACACCATATATTTT. The chain recombines TRBV14 with TRBJ1-3; D remains unclear. V shed 4 bases and J shed 4 bases, with 8 bases lying between them. CDR3 length: 13 residues. Germline V gives CDR1 SGHDN, CDR2 FVKESK.

The rearrangement links TRBV5-1 to TRBJ1-2, with a weak D call TRBD1 (6 bases). Germline CDR1 reads SGHRS; CDR2 reads YFSETQ. The CDR3 has 13 residues. V was trimmed by 3 bases and J by 5 bases, leaving 11 bases between them. The CDR3 region is CASSSSGEYGYTF. In DNA form, the CDR3 reads TGCGCCAGCAGCTCGTCAGGGGAATATGGCTACACCTTC.

The chain carries TRBV6-1 and TRBJ2-7; the match to TRBD1 covers 7 bases. Germline V gene data show CDR1 as MNHNS and CDR2 as SASEGT. V lost 4 bases to trimming and J lost 3 bases; unmatched junction nucleotides: 6. The CDR3 extends over 14 amino acids. CDR3 in amino acids: CASSGQGRYYEQYF. CDR3 DNA: TGTGCCAGCAGTGGACAGGGAAGGTACTACGAGCAGTACTTC.

This CDR3 reads CSVETSGGANEQFF. Written as DNA, the CDR3 is TGCAGCGTCGAGACTAGCGGGGGGGCCAATGAGCAGTTCTTC. The V gene is TRBV29-1, the J gene TRBJ2-1; 14 bases agree with TRBD2. The germline CDR1 and CDR2 sequences are SQVTM and ANQGSEA. V lost 6 bases to trimming and J lost 6 bases; unmatched junction nucleotides: 4. This CDR3 comprises 14 residues.

This clone was found a few times. The same CDR3 can be traced to other DNA sequences in this sample. The CDR3 loop reads CASSLGQYEQYF. CDR3 sequence (DNA): TGCGCCAGCAGCTTGGGCCAGTACGAGCAGTACTTC. The J gene is TRBJ2-7, the V gene TRBV5-1; no reliable D call. There are 12 residues in the CDR3. V was pared by 0 bases and J by 4 bases, with 5 bases between. Per the germline V gene, CDR1 is SGHRS and CDR2 is YFSETQ.

As DNA, the CDR3 is TGTGCCAGCAGTCCTAGGACCTATAATTCACCCCTCCACTTT. Its protein product is CASSPRTYNSPLHF. The chain combines TRBV27 with TRBJ1-6, with D unclear. V was cut by 5 bases and J by 2 bases, with 7 bases left in between. The germline V gene encodes CDR1 MNHEY and CDR2 SMNVEV (reference sequence). The CDR3 runs to 14 residues.

CDR3 coding DNA: TGTGCCAGCAGGTTGACTAATGCAGGAGGAGAGCAGTACTTC. Protein: CASRLTNAGGEQYF. The chain is built from TRBV2 and TRBJ2-7, with a possible D match to TRBD2 (5 bases). Trimming pared 6 bases from V and 7 bases from J, leaving 19 bases between. This CDR3 comprises 14 residues. Germline CDR1 and CDR2: SNHLY and FYNNEI.

Notes on this clone: The junction shows a germline mismatch at one end, possibly a read error. The chain links TRBV5-6 to TRBJ1-6, with 10 bases identical to TRBD1. The germline gives CDR1 SGHDT, CDR2 YYEEEE. The CDR3 length is 16 residues. The CDR3 DNA follows: TGTGCCAGCAGTTTGGGAGAGGGACAGGGGAATTCACCCCTCCACTTT. It encodes CASSLGEGQGNSPLHF.

V and J are TRBV13 and TRBJ1-5; the match to TRBD1 covers 9 bases. The length of the CDR3 is 16 residues. Germline loops: CDR1 PRHDT, CDR2 FYEKMQ (reference sequence). The V segment lost 5 bases and the J segment 3 bases; nucleotides outside the gene matches: 8. In nucleotides, the CDR3 is TGTGCCAGCAGCCTCCGGACAGGGGCCTCCAATCAGCCCCAGCATTTT. It codes for CASSLRTGASNQPQHF.

This clone was observed a few times. This chain's CDR3 is CASSEGVTPLHF. CDR3 DNA: TGTGCCAGCAGTGAAGGTGTTACACCCCTCCACTTT. The chain employs TRBV6-1 and TRBJ1-6; the D is unclear. The CDR3 loop spans 12 amino acids. Between the trimmed V and J ends, which lost 1 base and 11 bases, there was a span of 6 bases. Germline CDR1 MNHNS, CDR2 SASEGT.